What follows describes a single T cell receptor (beta chain). The sample belongs to a study of T cell changes during pregnancy in multiple sclerosis. Measured with immunoSEQ multiplex PCR; TCRdb has only the in-frame clones, and not every one. Altogether around 100,000 clones are present, approximately 90% being singletons, with the ten largest covering about 3.5%. CDR3 size: 17 residues. In germline, CDR1 is PRHDT, CDR2 FYEKMQ (reference sequence). The V end lost 4 bases, the J end lost 7 bases, and 20 bases lay between the germline ends. This receptor was identified in a female donor with multiple sclerosis, enrolled in a pregnancy study. This chain joins TRBV13 and TRBJ1-6; possibly TRBD1 for D (5 bases). Sequences were derived from peripheral blood, sampled after pregnancy. The CDR3 coding sequence is TGTGCCAGCAGCTCCTACGGTGGAACAGGCCCGAATTCACCCCTCCACTTT. It is translated as CASSSYGGTGPNSPLHF.